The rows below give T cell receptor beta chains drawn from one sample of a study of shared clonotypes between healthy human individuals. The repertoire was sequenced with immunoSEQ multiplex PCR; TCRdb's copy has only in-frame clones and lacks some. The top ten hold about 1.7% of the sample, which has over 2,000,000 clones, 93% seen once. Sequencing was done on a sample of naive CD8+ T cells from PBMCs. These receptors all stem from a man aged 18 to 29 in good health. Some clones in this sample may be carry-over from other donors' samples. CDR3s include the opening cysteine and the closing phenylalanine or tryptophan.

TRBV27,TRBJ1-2,CASSWGTNYGYTF
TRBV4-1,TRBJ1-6,CASSQDLHRGDSPLHF
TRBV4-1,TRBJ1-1,CASRVLDTNTEAFF
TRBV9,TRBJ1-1,CASSETGGYTEAFF
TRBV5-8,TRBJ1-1,CASSLYRGKPEAFF
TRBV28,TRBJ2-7,CATLQTSGPYEQYF
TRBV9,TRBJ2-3,CASSPGGPWSDTQYF
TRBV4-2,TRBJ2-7,CASSQSLPISGSYEQYF
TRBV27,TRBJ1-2,CASRQTSGRAYYGYTF
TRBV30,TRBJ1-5,CAWSETRSQPQHF
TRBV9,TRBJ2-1,CASTLQGAASYNEQFF
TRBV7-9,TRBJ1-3,CASSFSGSGNTIYF
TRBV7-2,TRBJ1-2,CASSLAQTGVGKGYTF
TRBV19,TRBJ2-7,CASSIVGGRDRRVELREQYF
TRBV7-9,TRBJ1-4,CASSLGGANEKLFF
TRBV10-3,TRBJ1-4,CAISEGERKLFF
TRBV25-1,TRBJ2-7,CASSDKQRGDLAPYEQYF
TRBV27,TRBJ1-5,CASSFRGGNQPQHF
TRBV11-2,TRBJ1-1,CASSLGIGSNTEAFF
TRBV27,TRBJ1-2,CASSLRGPHYGYTF
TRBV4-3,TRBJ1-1,CASSPGVRDYTEAFF
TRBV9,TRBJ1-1,CASSGNPGDTEAFF
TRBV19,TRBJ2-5,CASSMEEETQYF
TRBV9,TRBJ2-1,CASSAPPDREQFF
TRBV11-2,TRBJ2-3,CASSLATGLAGDYTDTQYF
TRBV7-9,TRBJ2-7,CASSLTRGPSYEQYF
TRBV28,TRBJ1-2,CASSSPLIRDTYGYTF
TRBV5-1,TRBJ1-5,CASRPDNSNQPQHF
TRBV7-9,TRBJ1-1,CASSFGQEEVGTEAFF
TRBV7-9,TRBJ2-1,CASSLVSSYNEQFF
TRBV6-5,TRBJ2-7,CASSYQTGAGYEQYF
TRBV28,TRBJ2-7,CASSWTSESYEQYF
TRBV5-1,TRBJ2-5,CASSPWDFQETQYF
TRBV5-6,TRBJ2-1,CASSWGPHNEQFF
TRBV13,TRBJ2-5,CASSSPGGAGGTQYF
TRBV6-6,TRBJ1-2,CASSPDRGSYGYTF